These T cell receptor beta chains were read from a single sample in a study of blood T cell repertoires in COVID-19. Method: immunoSEQ multiplex PCR; TCRdb's copy keeps in-frame clones and lacks some. The sample yields 340,000 or so clones, approximately 86% seen once. The source material was PBMCs or T cells enriched from blood (not recorded which). These receptors were collected from a woman aged 40-49 years with acute COVID-19. Both conserved end residues are part of each CDR3. D genes are given only for firm matches. Not every row has a clone size; where given, it reads once, few, many or a size class.

- TRBJ1-6 TRBD1 TRBV18 TGTGCCAGCTCACTCTATTCTCCGGGACAGGGTAATTCACCCCTCCACTTT CASSLYSPGQGNSPLHF
- TRBJ1-2 - TRBV5-5 TGTGCCAGCAGCTACGGGGATATTAACTATGGCTACACCTTC CASSYGDINYGYTF
- TRBJ2-7 - TRBV5-4 TGTGCCAGCAGCTCCGGGGTATACGAGCAGTACTTC CASSSGVYEQYF
- TRBJ2-4 TRBD1 TRBV5-8 TGTGCCACCTCGGGACAGGGAATTCGGGGAAACATTCAGTACTTC CATSGQGIRGNIQYF
- TRBJ2-3 - TRBV7-2 TGTGCCAGCAGCTTAGATGGCAGGGCCGCCCCAGATACGCAGTATTTT CASSLDGRAAPDTQYF
- TRBJ1-2 TRBD1 TRBV4-3 TGCGCCAGCAGCCCTACTATTACCGGGACAGGGGATGGCTACACCTTC CASSPTITGTGDGYTF
- TRBJ1-5 TRBD1 TRBV28 TGTGCCAGCAGTATACAGGGGGCCGGGGGTCAGCCCCAGCATTTT CASSIQGAGGQPQHF
- TRBJ1-2 TRBD1 TRBV29-1 TGCAGCGCAAGAGACGGCAGGGGGCAAGGTGGCTACACCTTC CSARDGRGQGGYTF
- TRBJ2-3 - TRBV21-1 TGTGCCAGCACCCAAAGCGGGGGGGCGTTAAATACGCAGTATTTT CASTQSGGALNTQYF
- TRBJ1-1 - TRBV6-2/TRBV6-3 TGTGCCAGCAGTCCGTTCCACCGGGACACTGAAGCTTTCTTT CASSPFHRDTEAFF
- TRBJ1-3 - TRBV9 TGTGCCAGCAGCGTCCAAGAGGCTGGAAACACCATATATTTT CASSVQEAGNTIYF
- TRBJ2-2 TRBD2 TRBV15 TGTGCCACCAGTGTAGCGGGATTTGCCGGGGAGCTGTTTTTT CATSVAGFAGELFF
- TRBJ2-3 - TRBV5-6 TGTGCCAGCAGCTTGGGGACAAACTGGGAGTATTTT CASSLGTNWEYF
- TRBJ2-5 - TRBV7-2 TGTGCCAGCAGCTTAGGGGGACTTCAAGAGACCCAGTACTTC CASSLGGLQETQYF
few TRBJ2-5 TRBD2 TRBV6-2/TRBV6-3 TGTGCCAGCACCCCGAGCGGGGTTCAAGAGACCCAGTACTTC CASTPSGVQETQYF
- TRBJ2-7 TRBD2 TRBV7-3 TGTGCCAGCAGCTTTAGCGGGAGTCGCAACGAGCAGTACTTC CASSFSGSRNEQYF
- TRBJ2-6 - TRBV27 TGTGCCAGCAGTCCTGGACAGCCTGGGGCCAACGTCCTGACTTTC CASSPGQPGANVLTF
- TRBJ2-1 - TRBV7-6 TGTGCCAGCAGCCCAGGCGGGGCCATCTACAATGAGCAGTTCTTC CASSPGGAIYNEQFF
- TRBJ1-1 TRBD1 TRBV15 TGTGCCACCAGCAGAGGCCGGATCCGGGACAGGCAACTCGAAGCTTTCTTT CATSRGRIRDRQLEAFF
- TRBJ2-7 - TRBV29-1 TGCAGCGTTAAAGGGGGGAGGGCCTCCTACGAGCAGTACTTC CSVKGGRASYEQYF
- TRBJ2-1 TRBD2 TRBV11-3 TGTGCCAGCAGCCTGGGACTAAACAATGAGCAGTTCTTC CASSLGLNNEQFF
- TRBJ2-1 TRBD1 TRBV28 TGTGCCAGCAGTCCTGCTGGAGGGACAGGGACCTCCTACAATGAGCAGTTCTTC CASSPAGGTGTSYNEQFF
- TRBJ2-5 TRBD1 TRBV27 TGTGCCAGCAGTTTATTGACAGGGGGCCAAGAGACCCAGTACTTC CASSLLTGGQETQYF
- TRBJ1-6 - TRBV7-9 TGTGCCAGCAGCCTTGGCACGGGTAATTCACCCCTCCACTTT CASSLGTGNSPLHF
few TRBJ1-5 TRBD1 TRBV27 TGTGCCAGCAGCCCGACCGGGACAGAGAGCAATCAGCCCCAGCATTTT CASSPTGTESNQPQHF
- TRBJ1-2 TRBD1 TRBV6-5 TGTGCCAGCAGAGTGACAGGGAGTCATGGCTACACCTTC CASRVTGSHGYTF
- TRBJ2-1 TRBD2 TRBV19 TGTGCCAGTAGTCTCTATCAAGGCGGGGGGGGCAATGAGCAGTTCTTC CASSLYQGGGGNEQFF
- TRBJ2-2 - TRBV10-3 TGTGCCATCAGTGAGTCGTACGGTTCCGAACCCGGGGAGCTGTTTTTT CAISESYGSEPGELFF
- TRBJ2-1 - TRBV23-1 TGCGCCAGCAGTCAACCGGTTTTCGATGAGCAGTTCTTC CASSQPVFDEQFF
- TRBJ2-1 TRBD2 TRBV28 TGTGCCATCTCTCCCGGTGGGCTAGCGGGGTACAATGAGCAGTTCTTC CAISPGGLAGYNEQFF
few TRBJ1-4 - TRBV3-1/TRBV3-2 TGTGCCAGCAGCCAAGGGCGGCTAGGGGTCTACGGTGAAAAACTGTTTTTT CASSQGRLGVYGEKLFF
- TRBJ2-3 TRBD2 TRBV24-1 TGTGCCACCAGTGAGGGACTAGCGGGGTTCACAGATACGCAGTATTTT CATSEGLAGFTDTQYF
once TRBJ1-3 - TRBV10-1 TGCGCCAGCAGTAAAGAGTCTCGCCCTGGAAACACCATATATTTT CASSKESRPGNTIYF
- TRBJ2-1 TRBD2 TRBV5-4 TGTGCCAGCAGCTTGGGGCTAGCGGAAGACAATGAGCAGTTCTTC CASSLGLAEDNEQFF
- TRBJ2-3 TRBD2 TRBV18 TGTGCCAGCTCACCACCAGGACTAGCGGGCAGAGATACGCAGTATTTT CASSPPGLAGRDTQYF
- TRBJ1-2 - TRBV9 TGTGCCAGCGGGACATTAAGTGGCTACACCTTC CASGTLSGYTF
- TRBJ2-5 - TRBV7-2 TGTGCCAGCAGCTCCCGGGACAAAGAGACCCAGTACTTC CASSSRDKETQYF
once TRBJ2-7 - TRBV3-1/TRBV3-2 TGTGCCAGCAGCAACCGGTACGAGCAGTACTTC CASSNRYEQYF
- TRBJ2-7 TRBD2 TRBV19 TGTGCCAGTAGTATGATGTCGGTAGCGGGAGGTCGAGGCGAGCAGTACTTC CASSMMSVAGGRGEQYF
- TRBJ2-2 - TRBV7-2 TGTGCCAGCACCCCATCTCCGGGCACCGGGGAGCTGTTTTTT CASTPSPGTGELFF
- TRBJ1-5 - TRBV18 TGTGCCACCTCACTTAAAGAGGGTCAGCCCCAGCATTTT CATSLKEGQPQHF
- TRBJ2-2 - TRBV28 TGTGCCAGTACCCTGGGCCCTTACACCGGGGAGCTGTTTTTT CASTLGPYTGELFF
- TRBJ2-1 - TRBV25-1 TGTGCCAGCATTGGAGGCGGTCTCTACAATGAGCAGTTCTTC CASIGGGLYNEQFF
- TRBJ2-7 - TRBV29-1 TGCAGCGTTACAGGCTCTAGCTCCTACGAGCAGTACTTC CSVTGSSSYEQYF
- TRBJ1-2 - TRBV6-1 TGTGCCAGCAGCCAACAGGGCCCCTATGGCTACACCTTC CASSQQGPYGYTF
- TRBJ2-5 TRBD2 TRBV19 TGTGCCAGTAGTATGTCACTAGCGGTAGAGACCCAGTACTTC CASSMSLAVETQYF
- TRBJ2-3 TRBD1 TRBV5-1 TGCGCCAGCAGCACAGGACAGGGCGACTCAGATACGCAGTATTTT CASSTGQGDSDTQYF
- TRBJ1-1 - TRBV6-2/TRBV6-3 TGTGCCAGCAGTTACTCATCGGGTTTTGAAGCTTTCTTT CASSYSSGFEAFF
- TRBJ1-5 - TRBV7-2 TGTGCCAGCAGCTTAAGAGAGGTCACGTTTAGCAATCAGCCCCAGCATTTT CASSLREVTFSNQPQHF
- TRBJ2-7 - TRBV6-1 TGTGCCAGCAGTGAAAGGGCCCTGCCAGGGGATAGCCTCTACGAGCAGTACTTC CASSERALPGDSLYEQYF
- TRBJ2-1 - TRBV7-2 TGTGCCAGCAGCCCTCACGGGACTTACTACCTCACCGAGCAGTTCTTC CASSPHGTYYLTEQFF
- TRBJ1-5 - TRBV12-3/TRBV12-4 TGTGCCAGCAGTGCCGGTCTGTCCCAGCATTTT CASSAGLSQHF
- TRBJ1-2 TRBD1 TRBV2 TGTGCCAGCAGTCAGGGGCCCGGACAGGGGGCAAATGGCTACACCTTC CASSQGPGQGANGYTF